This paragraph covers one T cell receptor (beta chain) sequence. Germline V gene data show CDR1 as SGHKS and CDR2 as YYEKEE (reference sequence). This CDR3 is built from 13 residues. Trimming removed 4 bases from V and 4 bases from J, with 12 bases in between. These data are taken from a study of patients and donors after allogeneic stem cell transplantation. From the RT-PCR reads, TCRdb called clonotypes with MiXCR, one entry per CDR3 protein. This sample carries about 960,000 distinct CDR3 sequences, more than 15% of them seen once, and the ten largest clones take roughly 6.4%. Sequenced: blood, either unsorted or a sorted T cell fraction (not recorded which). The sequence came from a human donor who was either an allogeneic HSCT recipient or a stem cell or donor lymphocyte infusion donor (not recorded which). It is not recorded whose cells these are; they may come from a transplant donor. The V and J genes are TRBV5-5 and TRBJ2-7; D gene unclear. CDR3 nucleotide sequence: TGTGCCAGCAGCCCCCAATTGAGATACGAGCAGTACTTC. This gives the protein CASSPQLRYEQYF.